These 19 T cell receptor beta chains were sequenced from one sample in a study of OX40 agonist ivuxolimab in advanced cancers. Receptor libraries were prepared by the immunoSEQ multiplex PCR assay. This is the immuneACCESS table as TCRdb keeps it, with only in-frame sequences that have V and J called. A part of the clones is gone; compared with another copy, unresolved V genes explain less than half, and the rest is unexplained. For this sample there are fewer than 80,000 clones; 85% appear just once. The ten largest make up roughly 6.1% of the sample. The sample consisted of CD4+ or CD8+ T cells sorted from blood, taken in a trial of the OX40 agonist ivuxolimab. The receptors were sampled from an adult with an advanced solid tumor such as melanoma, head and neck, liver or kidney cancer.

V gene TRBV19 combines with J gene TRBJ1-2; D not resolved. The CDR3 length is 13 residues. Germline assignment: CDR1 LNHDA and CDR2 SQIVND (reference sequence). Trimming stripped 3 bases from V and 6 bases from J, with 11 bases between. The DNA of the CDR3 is TGTGCCAGTAGTATCTGGCAGAGGGATGGCTACACCTTC. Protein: CASSIWQRDGYTF.

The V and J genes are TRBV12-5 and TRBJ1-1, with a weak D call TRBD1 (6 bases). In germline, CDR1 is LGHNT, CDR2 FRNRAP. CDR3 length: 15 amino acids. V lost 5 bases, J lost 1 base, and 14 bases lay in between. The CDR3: CASGPQGFGNTEAFF. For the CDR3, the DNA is TGTGCTAGTGGTCCACAGGGATTTGGGAACACTGAAGCTTTCTTT.

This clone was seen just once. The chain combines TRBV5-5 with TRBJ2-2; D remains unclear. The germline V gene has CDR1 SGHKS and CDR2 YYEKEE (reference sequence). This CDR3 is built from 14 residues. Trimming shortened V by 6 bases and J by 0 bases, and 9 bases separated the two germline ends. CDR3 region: CASKERPNTGELFF. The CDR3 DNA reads TGTGCCAGCAAGGAGAGACCGAACACCGGGGAGCTGTTTTTT.

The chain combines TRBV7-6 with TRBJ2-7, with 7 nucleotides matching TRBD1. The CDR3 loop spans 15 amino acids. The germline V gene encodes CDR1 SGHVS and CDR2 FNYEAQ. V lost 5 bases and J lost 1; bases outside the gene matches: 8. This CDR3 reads CASSLGWGQSYEQYF. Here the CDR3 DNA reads TGTGCCAGCAGCCTCGGGTGGGGACAGTCCTACGAGCAGTACTTC.

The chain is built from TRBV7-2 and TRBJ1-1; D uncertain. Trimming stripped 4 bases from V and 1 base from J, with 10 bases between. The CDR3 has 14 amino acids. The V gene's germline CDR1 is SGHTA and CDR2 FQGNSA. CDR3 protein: CASSSDRGNTEAFF. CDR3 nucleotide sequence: TGTGCCAGCAGCTCGGACCGCGGGAACACTGAAGCTTTCTTT. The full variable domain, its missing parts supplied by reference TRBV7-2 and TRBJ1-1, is GAGVSQSPSNKVTEKGKDVELRCDPISGHTALYWYRQSLGQGLEFLIYFQGNSAPDKSGLPSDRFSAERTGGSVSTLTIQRTQQEDSAVYLCASSSDRGNTEAFFGQGTRLTVV.

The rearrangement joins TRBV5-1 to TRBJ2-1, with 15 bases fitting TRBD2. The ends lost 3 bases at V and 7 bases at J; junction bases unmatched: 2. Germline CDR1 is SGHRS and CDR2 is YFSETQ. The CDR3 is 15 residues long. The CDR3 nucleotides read TGCGCCAGCAGCTGGGGACTAGCGGGGGGAAATGAGCAGTTCTTC. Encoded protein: CASSWGLAGGNEQFF. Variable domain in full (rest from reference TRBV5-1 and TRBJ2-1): KAGVTQTPRYLIKTRGQQVTLSCSPISGHRSVSWYQQTPGQGLQFLFEYFSETQRNKGNFPGRFSGRQFSNSRSEMNVSTLELGDSALYLCASSWGLAGGNEQFFGPGTRLTVL.

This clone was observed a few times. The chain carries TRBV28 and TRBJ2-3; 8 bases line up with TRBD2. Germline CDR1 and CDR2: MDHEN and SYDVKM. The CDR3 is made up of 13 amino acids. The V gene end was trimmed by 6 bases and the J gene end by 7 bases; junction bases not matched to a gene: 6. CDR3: CASRAGGSHTQYF. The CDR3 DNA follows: TGTGCCAGCAGGGCGGGGGGTTCCCATACGCAGTATTTT.

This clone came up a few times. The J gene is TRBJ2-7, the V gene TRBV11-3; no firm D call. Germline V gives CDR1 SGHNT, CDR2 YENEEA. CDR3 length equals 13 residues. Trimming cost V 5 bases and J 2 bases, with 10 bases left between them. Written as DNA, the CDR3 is TGTGCCAGCAGCGTCGACTGGACCTACGAGCAGTACTTC. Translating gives CASSVDWTYEQYF. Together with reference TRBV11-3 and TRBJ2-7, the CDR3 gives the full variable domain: EAGVVQSPRYKIIEKKQPVAFWCNPISGHNTLYWYLQNLGQGPELLIRYENEEAVDDSQLPKDRFSAERLKGVDSTLKIQPAELGDSAVYLCASSVDWTYEQYFGPGTRLTVT.

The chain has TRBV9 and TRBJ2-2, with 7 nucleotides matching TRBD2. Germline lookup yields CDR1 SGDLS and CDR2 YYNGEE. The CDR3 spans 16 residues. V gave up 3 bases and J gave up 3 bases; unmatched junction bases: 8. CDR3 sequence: CASSETTSPHTGELFF. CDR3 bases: TGTGCCAGCAGCGAGACGACTAGCCCTCACACCGGGGAGCTGTTTTTT.

CDR3 amino acids: CASSLGLTQYF. In DNA, the CDR3 is TGTGCCAGCAGCCTCGGGCTCACGCAGTATTTT. This chain links TRBV11-3 with TRBJ2-3; no definite D call. This CDR3 has 11 residues. CDR1 and CDR2 from the germline V gene are SGHNT and YENEEA. Trimming cost V 5 bases and J 9 bases, with 9 bases left between them.

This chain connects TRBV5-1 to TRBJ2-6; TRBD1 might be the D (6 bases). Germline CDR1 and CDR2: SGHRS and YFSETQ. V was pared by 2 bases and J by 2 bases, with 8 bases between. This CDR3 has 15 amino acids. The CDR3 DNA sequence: TGCGCCAGCAGCTTCAGGGGAACTGGGGCCAACGTCCTGACTTTC. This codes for CASSFRGTGANVLTF. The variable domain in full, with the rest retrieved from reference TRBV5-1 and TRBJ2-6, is KAGVTQTPRYLIKTRGQQVTLSCSPISGHRSVSWYQQTPGQGLQFLFEYFSETQRNKGNFPGRFSGRQFSNSRSEMNVSTLELGDSALYLCASSFRGTGANVLTFGAGSRLTVL.

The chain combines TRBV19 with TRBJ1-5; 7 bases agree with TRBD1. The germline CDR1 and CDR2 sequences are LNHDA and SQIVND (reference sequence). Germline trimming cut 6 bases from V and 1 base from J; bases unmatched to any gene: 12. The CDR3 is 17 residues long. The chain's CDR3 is CASSPLKQGSSNQPQHF. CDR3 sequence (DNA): TGTGCCAGTAGCCCACTAAAACAGGGGAGCAGCAATCAGCCCCAGCATTTT.

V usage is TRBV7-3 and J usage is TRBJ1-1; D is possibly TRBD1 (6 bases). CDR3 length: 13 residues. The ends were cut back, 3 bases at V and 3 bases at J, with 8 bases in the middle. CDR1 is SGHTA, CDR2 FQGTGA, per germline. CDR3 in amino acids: CASSFYRDTEAFF. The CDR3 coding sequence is TGTGCCAGCAGCTTCTACAGGGACACTGAAGCTTTCTTT.

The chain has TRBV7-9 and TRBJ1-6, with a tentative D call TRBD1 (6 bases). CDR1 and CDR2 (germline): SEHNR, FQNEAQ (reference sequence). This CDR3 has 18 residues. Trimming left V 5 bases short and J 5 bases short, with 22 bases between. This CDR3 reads CASSLIGNAGANNSPLHF. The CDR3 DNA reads TGTGCCAGCAGCCTGATAGGTAACGCGGGGGCTAATAATTCACCCCTCCACTTT.

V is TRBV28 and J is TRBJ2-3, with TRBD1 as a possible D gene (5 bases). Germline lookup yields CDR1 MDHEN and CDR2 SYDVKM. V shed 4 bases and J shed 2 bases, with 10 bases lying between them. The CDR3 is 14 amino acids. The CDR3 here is CASSSAGITDTQYF. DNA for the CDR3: TGTGCCAGCAGTTCGGCAGGGATCACAGATACGCAGTATTTT.

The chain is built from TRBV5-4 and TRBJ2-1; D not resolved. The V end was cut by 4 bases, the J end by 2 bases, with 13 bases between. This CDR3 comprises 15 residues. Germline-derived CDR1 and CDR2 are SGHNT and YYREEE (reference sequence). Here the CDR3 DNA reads TGTGCCAGCAGCCGCAGCCTGGAAGCCTACAATGAGCAGTTCTTC. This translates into CASSRSLEAYNEQFF. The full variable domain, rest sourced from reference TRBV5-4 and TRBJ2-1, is ETGVTQSPTHLIKTRGQQVTLRCSSQSGHNTVSWYQQALGQGPQFIFQYYREEENGRGNFPPRFSGLQFPNYSSELNVNALELDDSALYLCASSRSLEAYNEQFFGPGTRLTVL.

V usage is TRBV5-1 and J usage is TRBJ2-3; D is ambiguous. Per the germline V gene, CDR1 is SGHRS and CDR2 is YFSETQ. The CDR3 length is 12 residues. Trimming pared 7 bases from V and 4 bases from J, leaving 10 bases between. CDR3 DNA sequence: TGCGCCAGCTCCCAACGGGCAGATACGCAGTATTTT. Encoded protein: CASSQRADTQYF.

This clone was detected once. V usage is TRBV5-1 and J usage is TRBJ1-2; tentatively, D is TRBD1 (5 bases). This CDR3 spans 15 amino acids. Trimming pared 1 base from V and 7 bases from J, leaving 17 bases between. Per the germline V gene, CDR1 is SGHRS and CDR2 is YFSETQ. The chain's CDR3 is CASSLSYSGSSGYTF. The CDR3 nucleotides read TGCGCCAGCAGCTTGAGTTATTCAGGGTCATCTGGCTACACCTTC.

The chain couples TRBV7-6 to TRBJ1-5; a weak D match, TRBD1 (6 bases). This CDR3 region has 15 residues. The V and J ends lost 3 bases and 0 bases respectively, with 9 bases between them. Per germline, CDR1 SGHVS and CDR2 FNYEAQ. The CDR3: CASSLGGASNQPQHF. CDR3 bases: TGTGCCAGCAGCTTGGGGGGGGCTAGCAATCAGCCCCAGCATTTT.